This entry describes one TCR beta chain. Its antigen remains unidentified. Sequencing of cultured CD4+ T cell DNA used the Oncomine TCR Beta short-read assay. TCRdb ran MiXCR on the PCR reads and lists one entry per CDR3 protein. The sample has 15,000 to 20,000 distinct CDR3 sequences, 61% seen once. The data derive from a study of vaccination and CD4 T cells after COVID-19. Study-level background: Convalescent donors totaled six males and four females, including two who were Hispanic.

The germline V gene encodes CDR1 LGHNT and CDR2 FRNRAP. Trimming left V 5 bases short and J 0 bases short, with 13 bases between. The CDR3 is 15 amino acids. Specified treatment: roughly nine-day PBMC culture with coronavirus spike peptide pools or control peptides (ViraFEST assay). The chain is built from TRBV12-5 and TRBJ2-5; tentatively, D is TRBD1 (6 bases). What was sequenced was CD4+ T cells from blood, cultured in vitro. This sequence originates from a human donor who had recovered from COVID-19. This CDR3 is CASGLDRAYQETQYF. Written as DNA, the CDR3 is TGTGCTAGTGGTCTGGACAGAGCGTACCAAGAGACCCAGTACTTC.